Presented here are 23 T cell receptor beta chains from one specimen sequenced in a study of blood T cell repertoires in COVID-19. The assay was immunoSEQ multiplex PCR, and TCRdb's table has in-frame clones only and misses some. The profile covers under 200,000 clones, with about 85% appearing a single time and around 0.93% taken by the ten largest. The sample comprised peripheral blood. The receptors originated from a man in his sixties with COVID-19, enrolled during active disease.

This clone was counted once. V usage is TRBV30 and J usage is TRBJ1-6; D uncertain. The V gene lost 1 base and the J gene lost 9 bases, with 10 bases spanning the gap. The germline CDR1 and CDR2 sequences are GTSNPN and SVGIG (reference sequence). The CDR3 spans 13 residues. For the CDR3, the DNA is TGTGCCTGGAGTGCCGACATATCTTCACCCCTCCACTTT. It is translated as CAWSADISSPLHF.

The chain has TRBV5-1 and TRBJ2-2; TRBD1 matches 7 bases. Germline V lookup: CDR1 SGHRS, CDR2 YFSETQ. Losses at the gene ends were 4 bases for V and 7 bases for J; bases not matched to a gene: 10. This CDR3 region has 15 residues. The CDR3, as DNA: TGCGCCAGCAGCCCCACCTCGACAGGGTTCGGGGAGCTGTTTTTT. Translating gives CASSPTSTGFGELFF.

As DNA, the CDR3 is TGTGCCAGCAGCTCAATGGGACAGGGAGGTTATGGCTACACCTTC. Translated: CASSSMGQGGYGYTF. The chain has TRBV7-2 and TRBJ1-2; 9 bases are a match to TRBD1. Trimming took 4 bases from V and 5 from J; bases not matched to a gene: 8. Germline CDR1 and CDR2: SGHTA and FQGNSA. CDR3 length: 15 residues.

The rearrangement joins TRBV28 to TRBJ1-2, with D possibly being TRBD1 (5 bases). Looked up from germline, CDR1 is MDHEN and CDR2 is SYDVKM. V was cut by 11 bases and J by 8 bases, with 12 bases left in between. The CDR3 has 10 residues. CDR3 coding DNA: TGTGCCGCGGGGGTGATAGGCTACACCTTC. It is translated as CAAGVIGYTF.

The chain joins TRBV16 to TRBJ1-1; tentative D call: TRBD1 (6 bases). CDR1 and CDR2 from the germline V gene are KGHSY and FQNENV. This CDR3 has 15 amino acids. V lost 0 bases and J 4 bases, leaving 12 bases between the germline ends. The CDR3, as DNA: TGTGCCAGCAGCCAATCGAATAGGGGGGGCACTGAAGCTTTCTTT. Translated: CASSQSNRGGTEAFF.

The chain couples TRBV30 to TRBJ1-4; TRBD1 aligns across 8 bases. Looked up from germline, CDR1 is GTSNPN and CDR2 is SVGIG (reference sequence). The CDR3 sequence is 18 residues long. V lost 5 bases, J lost 5 bases, and 19 bases stayed unmatched. The CDR3 nucleotides are TGTGCCTGGGGACTCAGGAATTGGCGACAGGGGTCAAATGAAAAACTGTTTTTT. It is translated as CAWGLRNWRQGSNEKLFF.

The V gene is TRBV11-2, the J gene TRBJ2-7; no firm D call. The CDR3 is 13 residues long. Germline loops: CDR1 SGHAT, CDR2 FQNNGV. The V and J ends lost 2 bases and 4 bases respectively, with 9 bases between them. CDR3 in amino acids: CASSLSQQYEQYF. DNA for the CDR3: TGTGCCAGCAGCTTAAGTCAACAATACGAGCAGTACTTC.

The V gene is TRBV5-1, the J gene TRBJ1-2; TRBD1 might be the D (5 bases). CDR3 length: 14 residues. Germline CDR1 is SGHRS and CDR2 is YFSETQ. The V gene lost 0 bases and the J gene lost 2 bases, with 8 bases spanning the gap. The CDR3 coding sequence is TGCGCCAGCAGCTTGGGGACATCGAACTATGGCTACACCTTC. Amino acid sequence: CASSLGTSNYGYTF.

The chain combines TRBV19 with TRBJ1-1; D may be TRBD1 (5 bases). CDR3 size: 15 residues. Trimming took 3 bases from V and 4 from J, leaving 15 bases between them. Germline CDR1 LNHDA, CDR2 SQIVND (reference sequence). For the CDR3, the DNA is TGTGCCAGTAGTATCAACGATTTGGGGGGCACTGAAGCTTTCTTT. It is translated as CASSINDLGGTEAFF.

The chain combines TRBV27 with TRBJ1-2; 7 positions match TRBD1. Germline V gene data show CDR1 as MNHEY and CDR2 as SMNVEV (reference sequence). The J segment lost 0 bases and the V segment lost 4 bases, leaving 5 bases of the junction unmatched. The CDR3 spans 15 residues. The CDR3 bases are TGTGCCAGCAGTTACCGACAGGGTTCTAACTATGGCTACACCTTC. Protein: CASSYRQGSNYGYTF.

This chain connects TRBV27 to TRBJ1-6, with 7 bases identical to TRBD1. The CDR3 spans 15 residues. The ends lost 6 bases at V and 7 bases at J; junction bases unmatched: 9. Germline V gene sequence: CDR1 MNHEY, CDR2 SMNVEV (reference sequence). The CDR3 is CASSSRQGRNSPLHF. CDR3 DNA sequence: TGTGCCAGCAGCTCCAGACAGGGTCGGAATTCACCCCTCCACTTT.

The chain recombines TRBV7-9 with TRBJ2-7; 10 bases agree with TRBD1. V lost 5 bases and J lost 2; bases outside the gene matches: 6. The CDR3 contains 15 residues. The V gene's germline CDR1 is SEHNR and CDR2 FQNEAQ (reference sequence). The CDR3 is CASSVRDRGPYEQYF. The CDR3 DNA is TGTGCCAGCAGCGTCCGGGACAGGGGTCCCTACGAGCAGTACTTC.

The chain employs TRBV29-1 and TRBJ2-5, with D uncertain. The length of the CDR3 is 12 residues. The V gene lost 5 bases and the J gene lost 2 bases, with 9 bases spanning the gap. Germline CDR1 reads SQVTM; CDR2 reads ANQGSEA. The CDR3 is CSVIRKQETQYF. The CDR3 region has the DNA TGCAGCGTTATCAGAAAACAAGAGACCCAGTACTTC. The full variable domain, with the rest looked up from reference TRBV29-1 and TRBJ2-5, is SAVISQKPSRDICQRGTSLTIQCQVDSQVTMMFWYRQQPGQSLTLIATANQGSEATYESGFVIDKFPISRPNLTFSTLTVSNMSPEDSSIYLCSVIRKQETQYFGPGTRLLVL.

The V and J genes are TRBV28 and TRBJ2-7; tentatively, D is TRBD1 (6 bases). V dropped 2 bases and J dropped 5 bases, with 16 bases sitting between them. CDR1 and CDR2 (germline): MDHEN, SYDVKM. The CDR3 runs 15 residues. Here the CDR3 reads CASSLHGDISNEQYF. The CDR3 bases are TGTGCCAGCAGTTTACATGGGGACATCAGCAACGAGCAGTACTTC.

This chain connects TRBV7-2 to TRBJ1-2; D is ambiguous. Trimming left V 5 bases short and J 1 base short, with 8 bases between. CDR3 length: 13 residues. CDR1 is SGHTA, CDR2 FQGNSA, per germline. DNA for the CDR3: TGTGCCAGCAGCAAAGCTTTTAACTATGGCTACACCTTC. Residues: CASSKAFNYGYTF.

The chain uses TRBV4-2 and TRBJ2-1; TRBD2 agrees at 14 bases. Germline V gene sequence: CDR1 LGHNA, CDR2 YNFKEQ. This CDR3 contains 17 residues. J was trimmed by 5 bases and V by 2 bases; bases with no gene match: 5. The CDR3 bases are TGTGCCAGCAGCCAACCTTCGGGACTAGCGGGAGACAATGAGCAGTTCTTC. This sequence encodes CASSQPSGLAGDNEQFF.

This chain links TRBV27 with TRBJ1-4, with no clear D. V gave up 2 bases and J gave up 1 base, with 11 bases separating them. The germline CDR1 and CDR2 sequences are MNHEY and SMNVEV (reference sequence). The CDR3 spans 16 residues. In DNA form, the CDR3 reads TGTGCCAGCAGTTTAAGGAACGGGGTAACTAATGAAAAACTGTTTTTT. As protein: CASSLRNGVTNEKLFF.

The chain carries TRBV5-1 and TRBJ2-7; 9 nucleotides line up with TRBD1. This CDR3 has 14 residues. The germline V gene has CDR1 SGHRS and CDR2 YFSETQ. With 0 bases clipped from V and 3 bases from J, the junction kept 1 base outside the gene matches. The CDR3 protein is CASSLGQGVYEQYF. The CDR3 bases are TGCGCCAGCAGCTTGGGACAGGGGGTCTACGAGCAGTACTTC. Supplemented by reference TRBV5-1 and TRBJ2-7, the full variable domain reads KAGVTQTPRYLIKTRGQQVTLSCSPISGHRSVSWYQQTPGQGLQFLFEYFSETQRNKGNFPGRFSGRQFSNSRSEMNVSTLELGDSALYLCASSLGQGVYEQYFGPGTRLTVT.

J is TRBJ2-7 and V is TRBV5-1, with D possibly TRBD1 on 6 matching bases. Germline V gene sequence: CDR1 SGHRS, CDR2 YFSETQ. V lost 4 bases and J 6 bases, leaving 14 bases between the germline ends. The CDR3 spans 13 residues. CDR3 protein: CASSRMTGIEQYF. The DNA of the CDR3 is TGCGCCAGCAGCCGGATGACAGGTATCGAGCAGTACTTC. Together with reference TRBV5-1 and TRBJ2-7, the CDR3 gives the full variable domain: KAGVTQTPRYLIKTRGQQVTLSCSPISGHRSVSWYQQTPGQGLQFLFEYFSETQRNKGNFPGRFSGRQFSNSRSEMNVSTLELGDSALYLCASSRMTGIEQYFGPGTRLTVT.

The V gene is TRBV5-1, the J gene TRBJ2-7, with a possible D match to TRBD2 (5 bases). The CDR3 length is 15 residues. Germline lookup yields CDR1 SGHRS and CDR2 YFSETQ. Trimming took off 5 bases at V and 0 bases at J, with 15 bases between the two ends. The CDR3, as DNA: TGCGCCAGCAGTTCTCAGTCGGGAAGCTCCTACGAGCAGTACTTC. As protein: CASSSQSGSSYEQYF.

About this clone itself: The junction departs from the called germline gene at one end, perhaps through a read error. The chain has TRBV4-1 and TRBJ2-1; 16 bases align to TRBD2. CDR3 length: 18 residues. Germline V gene lookup returns CDR1 MGHRA and CDR2 YSYEKL. CDR3 sequence reads: CASSEDPGLAGGYNEQFF. For the CDR3, the DNA is TGCGCCAGCAGCGAAGATCCGGGACTAGCGGGAGGGTACAATGAGCAGTTCTTC.

This clone has only a few counts. The V gene is TRBV18, the J gene TRBJ1-2; no definite D call. This CDR3 is 11 amino acids long. Germline V gene data show CDR1 as KGHSH and CDR2 as LQKENI. The CDR3: CASAGYYGYTF. As DNA, the CDR3 is TGTGCTAGCGCGGGCTACTATGGCTACACCTTC. Using reference TRBV18 and TRBJ1-2 for the parts outside the CDR3, the full variable domain is NAGVMQNPRHLVRRRGQEARLRCSPMKGHSHVYWYRQLPEEGLKFMVYLQKENIIDESGMPKERFSAEFPKEGPSILRIQQVVRGDSAAYFCASAGYYGYTFGSGTRLTVV.

This chain connects TRBV18 to TRBJ1-1; TRBD1 matches at 7 bases. V gave up 3 bases and J gave up 0 bases; unmatched junction bases: 7. The germline V gene has CDR1 KGHSH and CDR2 LQKENI. The CDR3 spans 16 residues. The DNA of the CDR3 is TGTGCCAGCTCACCCCAGGACAGGAGCATGAACACTGAAGCTTTCTTT. Amino acid sequence: CASSPQDRSMNTEAFF.